This entry lists 29 T cell receptor beta chains sequenced from one sample in a study of cytomegalovirus exposure and HLA in healthy donors. Primers: 60 Vbeta forward and 13 Jbeta reverse. Libraries were prepared by immunoSEQ multiplex PCR; TCRdb keeps only in-frame clonotypes and omits some of them. The repertoire holds about 190,000 clones, with around 84% as singletons. The specimen sequenced was PBMCs. These receptor sequences come from a woman between 50 and 59 years old in good health and CMV-seropositive.

The chain uses TRBV19 and TRBJ2-2, with D perhaps TRBD2 (5 bases). The germline V gene encodes CDR1 LNHDA and CDR2 SQIVND (reference sequence). V lost 5 bases and J lost 5, with 15 bases in between. This CDR3 is 15 amino acids long. The CDR3 loop reads CASSAQSGKTGELFF. CDR3 coding DNA: TGTGCCAGTAGTGCCCAAAGCGGAAAGACCGGGGAGCTGTTTTTT. The whole variable domain, remainder taken from reference TRBV19 and TRBJ2-2, is DGGITQSPKYLFRKEGQNVTLSCEQNLNHDAMYWYRQDPGQGLRLIYYSQIVNDFQKGDIAEGYSVSREKKESFPLTVTSAQKNPTAFYLCASSAQSGKTGELFFGEGSRLTVL.

The V and J genes are TRBV30 and TRBJ1-5; unclear D gene. Trimming took 5 bases from V and 0 from J, leaving 11 bases between them. Germline V gene sequence: CDR1 GTSNPN, CDR2 SVGIG (reference sequence). This CDR3 spans 14 amino acids. CDR3 protein: CAWAGGDSNQPQHF. The CDR3 nucleotides read TGTGCCTGGGCAGGCGGGGATAGCAATCAGCCCCAGCATTTT.

This chain connects TRBV6-5 to TRBJ1-2; 8 bases agree with TRBD1. Per germline, CDR1 MNHEY and CDR2 SVGAGI. The V segment lost 4 bases and the J segment 3 bases; nucleotides outside the gene matches: 4. The CDR3 consists of 14 residues. The CDR3 region has the DNA TGTGCCAGCAGTTCGACAGGGGTCGACTATGGCTACACCTTC. As protein: CASSSTGVDYGYTF.

The V gene is TRBV9, the J gene TRBJ2-1; the match to TRBD2 covers 7 bases. CDR3 length equals 16 residues. V was clipped by 4 bases and J by 7 bases; unmatched bases: 14. Germline-derived CDR1 and CDR2 are SGDLS and YYNGEE. The CDR3 region is CASSPMDGGDLNEQFF. DNA of the CDR3: TGTGCCAGCAGCCCCATGGATGGGGGGGACTTAAATGAGCAGTTCTTC.

The chain uses TRBV19 and TRBJ2-3; the match to TRBD2 covers 15 bases. The CDR3 consists of 15 residues. Germline V gene lookup returns CDR1 LNHDA and CDR2 SQIVND (reference sequence). V shed 5 bases and J 4 bases; nucleotides not matched to a gene: 1. Here the CDR3 DNA reads TGTGCCAGTAGTGGGACTAGCGGGGGGCCAGATACGCAGTATTTT. It yields the protein CASSGTSGGPDTQYF.

The chain links TRBV6-5 to TRBJ1-1; D call uncertain. V was trimmed by 2 bases and J by 4 bases, leaving 17 bases between them. The CDR3 loop spans 16 amino acids. Germline V gives CDR1 MNHEY, CDR2 SVGAGI. CDR3 bases: TGTGCCAGCAGTTACGGAAGTAGGCGTCGGAGCACTGAAGCTTTCTTT. This gives the protein CASSYGSRRRSTEAFF.

This clone was picked up one time. The rearrangement uses TRBV15 and TRBJ2-2; possibly TRBD1 for D (6 bases). Germline V gene data show CDR1 as LNHNV and CDR2 as YYDKDF (reference sequence). The length of the CDR3 is 17 residues. V lost 0 bases and J 1 base, leaving 12 bases between the germline ends. The CDR3 loop reads CATSRERTAKNTGELFF. For the CDR3, the DNA is TGTGCCACCAGCAGAGAGAGGACAGCGAAGAACACCGGGGAGCTGTTTTTT.

This chain connects TRBV27 to TRBJ1-1, with a possible D match to TRBD1 (6 bases). The ends were cut back, 8 bases at V and 3 bases at J, with 16 bases in the middle. Germline V gene lookup returns CDR1 MNHEY and CDR2 SMNVEV (reference sequence). CDR3 length: 14 residues. The CDR3 DNA reads TGTGCCAGCCAGACTACAGGGCCTTACACTGAAGCTTTCTTT. This gives the protein CASQTTGPYTEAFF.

This chain uses TRBV11-2 with TRBJ2-5, with 8 bases lining up with TRBD1. The ends lost 0 bases at V and 6 bases at J; junction bases unmatched: 12. In germline, CDR1 is SGHAT, CDR2 FQNNGV. The CDR3 extends over 17 amino acids. CDR3 region: CASSLDSPRGRGKTQYF. In DNA form, the CDR3 reads TGTGCCAGCAGCTTAGATTCCCCCAGGGGGCGGGGAAAGACCCAGTACTTC.

This chain connects TRBV9 to TRBJ2-2, with a tentative D call TRBD1 (6 bases). Germline V lookup: CDR1 SGDLS, CDR2 YYNGEE. Trimming took off 4 bases at V and 2 bases at J, with 21 bases between the two ends. The CDR3 length is 18 residues. This CDR3 is CASSSRRGSALNTGELFF. The CDR3, as DNA: TGTGCCAGCAGCTCACGTAGGGGGTCGGCACTTAACACCGGGGAGCTGTTTTTT.

The V and J genes are TRBV27 and TRBJ1-2, with 8 bases that match TRBD1. Trimming cost V 5 bases and J 2 bases; bases outside gene matches: 13. The CDR3 consists of 17 residues. Germline V gene sequence: CDR1 MNHEY, CDR2 SMNVEV (reference sequence). Written as DNA, the CDR3 is TGTGCCAGCAGTACCCGACAGGGGAGATGGGAAAACTATGGCTACACCTTC. Amino acids: CASSTRQGRWENYGYTF.

The chain carries TRBV19 and TRBJ1-2; D is unresolved. Trimming left V 8 bases short and J 8 bases short, with 12 bases between. Germline V gene lookup returns CDR1 LNHDA and CDR2 SQIVND (reference sequence). This CDR3 has 11 amino acids. The CDR3 bases are TGTGCCAGTCTATTTAATGCGGGCTACACCTTC. Its translation is CASLFNAGYTF. Full variable domain (rest looked up from reference TRBV19 and TRBJ1-2): DGGITQSPKYLFRKEGQNVTLSCEQNLNHDAMYWYRQDPGQGLRLIYYSQIVNDFQKGDIAEGYSVSREKKESFPLTVTSAQKNPTAFYLCASLFNAGYTFGSGTRLTVV.

This chain joins TRBV7-9 and TRBJ2-5; D is possibly TRBD1 (5 bases). The CDR3 totals 15 residues. V gave up 0 bases and J gave up 5 bases, with 13 bases separating them. Germline CDR1 is SEHNR and CDR2 is FQNEAQ (reference sequence). The CDR3 DNA is TGTGCCAGCAGCTTAGCGGCAGGGTCGTTGGAGACCCAGTACTTC. It translates to CASSLAAGSLETQYF.

The chain combines TRBV27 with TRBJ1-1; D not resolved. The CDR3 length is 11 residues. Germline loops: CDR1 MNHEY, CDR2 SMNVEV (reference sequence). V was cut by 8 bases and J by 0 bases, with 4 bases left in between. The CDR3 DNA reads as TGTGCCAGCGTCATGAACACTGAAGCTTTCTTT. Amino acids: CASVMNTEAFF.

This chain links TRBV4-1 with TRBJ1-1; possible D gene TRBD1, 5 bases. The CDR3 consists of 15 residues. Germline V CDR1 and CDR2: MGHRA, YSYEKL. V was shortened by 6 bases and J by 5 bases, with 19 bases between the two germline ends. The CDR3 DNA reads as TGCGCCAGCAGTTCGATAGCAGGGATTCGTACTGAAGCTTTCTTT. Translated: CASSSIAGIRTEAFF.

The rearrangement uses TRBV6-1 and TRBJ2-1, with TRBD2 identical over 7 bases. The V and J ends lost 3 bases and 3 bases, in that order; junction bases with no gene match: 5. The germline gives CDR1 MNHNS, CDR2 SASEGT. The CDR3 loop spans 15 amino acids. The CDR3 nucleotides read TGTGCCAGCAGTGATAAGCGGGGCCTCTACAATGAGCAGTTCTTC. Translating gives CASSDKRGLYNEQFF.

This chain connects TRBV5-6 to TRBJ2-5; 11 bases line up with TRBD2. The length of the CDR3 is 16 residues. Germline CDR1 SGHDT, CDR2 YYEEEE. V trimming: 2 bases; J trimming: 5 bases; junction bases outside the gene matches: 8. CDR3 sequence (DNA): TGTGCCAGCAGCTTTCCCGATCGGACTAGCGGGGAGACCCAGTACTTC. As protein: CASSFPDRTSGETQYF.

To note about this clone: This same CDR3 is encoded by further DNA sequences in the sample. The chain carries TRBV7-6 and TRBJ2-1, with D possibly TRBD1 on 5 matching bases. V lost 5 bases, J lost 5 bases, and 16 bases lay in between. The CDR3 has 15 amino acids. The V gene's germline CDR1 is SGHVS and CDR2 FNYEAQ. The CDR3 nucleotides read TGTGCCAGCAGCCCCACGGACAACCCGAACAATGAGCAGTTCTTC. Its protein product is CASSPTDNPNNEQFF. Using reference TRBV7-6 and TRBJ2-1 for the parts outside the CDR3, the full variable domain is GAGVSQSPRYKVTKRGQDVALRCDPISGHVSLYWYRQALGQGPEFLTYFNYEAQQDKSGLPNDRFSAERPEGSISTLTIQRTEQRDSAMYRCASSPTDNPNNEQFFGPGTRLTVL.

CDR3 nucleotides: TGTGCCAGTAAGCAGGGCACCGGGGAGCTGTTTTTT. Encoded protein: CASKQGTGELFF. The chain couples TRBV19 to TRBJ2-2, with D perhaps TRBD1 (5 bases). Trimming pared 7 bases from V and 4 bases from J, leaving 7 bases between. This CDR3 region has 12 residues. Per the germline V gene, CDR1 is LNHDA and CDR2 is SQIVND (reference sequence).

In the case of this clone: One end of the junction fails to match germline, which may point to a read error. The rearrangement links TRBV14 to TRBJ1-4, with D hard to call. Germline assignment: CDR1 SGHDN and CDR2 FVKESK. The length of the CDR3 is 11 residues. In DNA, the CDR3 is TGTGCCAGCAGTCAAGAGAGAAAACTGTTTTTT. Residues: CASSQERKLFF.

V is TRBV20-1 and J is TRBJ1-4; no definite D call. Germline V gene sequence: CDR1 DFQATT, CDR2 SNEGSKA (reference sequence). V dropped 5 bases and J dropped 2 bases, with 3 bases sitting between them. The CDR3 runs to 11 residues. The CDR3 loop reads CSASTNEKLFF. DNA for the CDR3: TGCAGTGCTTCTACTAATGAAAAACTGTTTTTT.

CDR3 sequence: CASSAGGNEQFF. CDR3 DNA sequence: TGTGCCAGCAGCGCAGGCGGGAATGAGCAGTTCTTC. The V call is TRBV5-4, the J call TRBJ2-1; tentatively, D is TRBD2 (5 bases). Trimming shortened V by 4 bases and J by 7 bases, and 9 bases separated the two germline ends. Germline CDR1 SGHNT, CDR2 YYREEE (reference sequence). This CDR3 has 12 amino acids.

This clone came up a few times. The V and J genes are TRBV11-2 and TRBJ1-5; D might be TRBD1 (5 bases). The CDR3 contains 15 residues. V was cut by 5 bases and J by 0 bases, with 11 bases left in between. From germline, CDR1 is SGHAT and CDR2 FQNNGV. CDR3 nucleotides: TGTGCCAGCAGCCTGGGGCAGGGTAGCAATCAGCCCCAGCATTTT. Translated, it gives CASSLGQGSNQPQHF.

Only one count was recorded for this clone. The rearrangement links TRBV7-2 to TRBJ2-5; TRBD1 might be the D (5 bases). The CDR3 is made up of 15 amino acids. Trimming shortened V by 4 bases and J by 1 base, and 13 bases separated the two germline ends. Per germline, CDR1 SGHTA and CDR2 FQGNSA. The CDR3 sequence is CASSSLVGRQETQYF. CDR3 coding DNA: TGTGCCAGCAGCTCATTAGTGGGGCGCCAAGAGACCCAGTACTTC.

In regard to this clone: The junction departs from the called germline gene at one end, perhaps through a read error. The chain joins TRBV7-9 to TRBJ2-3; D is perhaps TRBD2 (7 bases). There are 16 residues in the CDR3. Germline CDR1 reads SEHNR; CDR2 reads FQNEAQ (reference sequence). CDR3 amino acids: CSSSLGEGVGTDTQYF. The CDR3 DNA reads as TGTTCCAGCAGCTTAGGGGAGGGGGTTGGCACAGATACGCAGTATTTT. The full variable domain, its missing parts supplied by reference TRBV7-9 and TRBJ2-3, is DTGVSQNPRHKITKRGQNVTFRCDPISEHNRLYWYRQTLGQGPEFLTYFQNEAQLEKSRLLSDRFSAERPKGSFSTLEIQRTEQGDSAMYLCSSSLGEGVGTDTQYFGPGTRLTVL.

J is TRBJ2-7 and V is TRBV5-4; TRBD2 is a possible D gene (5 bases). CDR3 length: 16 amino acids. V was trimmed by 1 base and J by 5 bases, leaving 19 bases between them. Germline V gene sequence: CDR1 SGHNT, CDR2 YYREEE (reference sequence). The CDR3 DNA reads TGTGCCAGCAGCTTGAATCTAGCAGACCTGATGGACGAGCAGTACTTC. It yields the protein CASSLNLADLMDEQYF.

The chain carries TRBV7-2 and TRBJ1-3; D is unclear. CDR1 is SGHTA, CDR2 FQGNSA, per germline. CDR3 length equals 16 residues. V shed 1 base and J shed 1 base, with 11 bases lying between them. CDR3 in amino acids: CASSLDQAYSGNTIYF. Here the CDR3 DNA reads TGTGCCAGCAGCTTAGATCAGGCGTATTCTGGAAACACCATATATTTT.

The chain joins TRBV5-6 to TRBJ2-7; 10 bases map to TRBD1. After removal of 4 bases from V and 3 bases from J, the junction contained 10 bases not matched to a gene. This CDR3 spans 16 amino acids. Looked up from germline, CDR1 is SGHDT and CDR2 is YYEEEE. The CDR3 here is CASSPGTGAADYEQYF. CDR3 nucleotide sequence: TGTGCCAGCAGCCCCGGGACAGGGGCCGCAGACTACGAGCAGTACTTC.

The chain is built from TRBV6-5 and TRBJ2-5; TRBD2 matches 8 bases. Germline trimming cut 5 bases from V and 3 bases from J; bases unmatched to any gene: 8. Germline CDR1 reads MNHEY; CDR2 reads SVGAGI. This CDR3 is built from 15 residues. In DNA, the CDR3 is TGTGCCAGCAGTCCTGATTCGCGGGGGGAAGAGACCCAGTACTTC. Its translation: CASSPDSRGEETQYF.